The 2 T cell receptor beta chains below come from one sample, sequenced in a study of blood T cell repertoires in COVID-19. Here immunoSEQ multiplex PCR was the method, and the copy in TCRdb shows in-frame clones only, minus some. The sample yields 120,000 or so clones, approximately 80% seen once. The specimen was peripheral blood. Source of these receptors: a woman aged 45-59 years with acute or convalescent COVID-19.

This clone has just one count. V gene TRBV6-5 combines with J gene TRBJ1-2; 9 bases align to TRBD1. The CDR3 sequence is 14 residues long. The junction had 7 bases not matched to a gene; V was cut back by 6 bases and J by 5 bases. Germline V gene lookup returns CDR1 MNHEY and CDR2 SVGAGI. CDR3 sequence (DNA): TGTGCCAGCAGCACAGGGGGCGTTTCGTATGGCTACACCTTC. This encodes CASSTGGVSYGYTF.

The CDR3 spells CASSPNGGADQPQHF. The DNA for the CDR3 is TGTGCCAGCTCACCCAACGGGGGGGCCGATCAGCCCCAGCATTTT. J is TRBJ1-5 and V is TRBV18, with D possibly being TRBD1 (6 bases). The length of the CDR3 is 15 residues. V lost 3 bases and J 5 bases, leaving 14 bases between the germline ends. Germline values: CDR1 KGHSH, CDR2 LQKENI.